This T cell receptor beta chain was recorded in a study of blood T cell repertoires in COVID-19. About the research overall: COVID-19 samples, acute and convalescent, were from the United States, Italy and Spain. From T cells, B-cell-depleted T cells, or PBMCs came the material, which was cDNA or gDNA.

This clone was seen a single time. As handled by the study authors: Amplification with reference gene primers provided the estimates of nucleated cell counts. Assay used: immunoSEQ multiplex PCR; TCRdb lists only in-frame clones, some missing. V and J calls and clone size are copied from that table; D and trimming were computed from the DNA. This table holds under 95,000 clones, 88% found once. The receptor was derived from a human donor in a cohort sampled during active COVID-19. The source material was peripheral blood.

In DNA form, the CDR3 reads TGTGCCAGCAGCTTAGCTCAGGGATTAGTAGGTCAGCCCCAGCATTTT. As protein: CASSLAQGLVGQPQHF. The chain uses TRBV7-8 and TRBJ1-5, with D possibly being TRBD1 (5 bases). Germline loops: CDR1 SGHVS, CDR2 FQNEAQ. Trimming removed 0 bases from V and 6 bases from J, with 15 bases in between. The CDR3 loop spans 16 amino acids.